The TCR beta chain under discussion was sequenced for a study of T cells in localized non-small cell lung cancer. The CDR3 is 13 residues long. Trimming removed 5 bases from V and 4 bases from J, with 6 bases in between. Germline values: CDR1 LNHDA, CDR2 SQIVND (reference sequence). The table came from immunoSEQ multiplex PCR; TCRdb's copy has only in-frame clones and leaves some out. The table records 700 or so clones, about 20% of them present only once. In the case of this clone: Its antigen is not identified.

Findings of the study overall: Uninvolved adjacent lung had the highest recorded T cell clonality, with tumor below it.

The TCR sequence derives from a male donor at least 60 years old with stage III squamous cell lung carcinoma. The sample consisted of lung tumor tissue, taken before any cancer treatment. The chain employs TRBV19 and TRBJ2-6; D remains unclear. CDR3: CASSVGGANVLTF. For the CDR3, the DNA is TGTGCCAGTAGTGTAGGGGGGGCCAACGTCCTGACTTTC.